This T cell receptor beta chain was captured in a study of chemoradiotherapy in HPV16-positive cancers (dated by TCRdb to the early 2020s). Context from the whole study: Functional T-cell assays on cells from two HPV16-positive patients defined candidate HPV-specific T-cell clones and common TCR motifs. Whether T-cell immunity against the HPV oncoproteins E6 and E7 changes during chemoradiotherapy and whether survival is affected by this immunity were examined in the study. The candidate HPV-specific TCRs and motifs were then tracked in TCR repertoires from roughly 86 patients with HPV-related cancers. The study at large found these results: The functional definition of HPV-specific T cells came from only a couple of HPV16-positive patients, and the survival association was reported for HPV16-positive patients. Expansion of candidate HPV-specific clones and E7-related TCR motifs was observed in the tumor microenvironment during treatment, whereas no such expansion was observed for non-HPV-specific T cells. In HPV16-positive patients, expansion of HPV-responsive T cells during chemoradiotherapy was found to be associated with improved recurrence-free survival.

Notes on this clone: This receptor's antigen is unknown. No base-level quality is on record; no much larger clone is a single base apart.

Because repertoires were sampled repeatedly during chemoradiotherapy, clonal expansion in the tumor microenvironment could be followed. The library was prepared using the immunoSEQ multiplex PCR assay. The table comes from immuneACCESS by way of TCRdb, which keeps in-frame sequences with V and J called. Part of the clones is missing from these tables; in studies checked, under half for an unresolved V gene and the rest for unknown reasons. The sample yields 35,000 to 45,000 clones; more than 65% were counted once. The top ten hold roughly 5% of the sample. The specimen comprised blood, sampled from a patient who underwent chemoradiotherapy. The receptor was derived from a human donor with HPV-associated anogenital cancer.

Read as DNA, the sequence is TGCGCCAGCAGCATGACTTCGGACGGCTACGAGCAGTACTTC. Translation gives CASSMTSDGYEQYF. The V and J segments used are TRBV5-1 and TRBJ2-7; no D gene call is confident. The CDR3 goes from the cysteine to the phenylalanine over 14 residues. The retained sequence is limited to the CDR3, 42 bases, with the frame set at the first base. V is reduced by 4 bases and J by 3 bases, leaving a spacing of 14 bases between them. Taken from the germline V gene, the CDR1 and CDR2 loops are SGHRS and YFSETQ.